This T cell receptor beta chain is from a study of cytomegalovirus exposure and HLA in healthy donors. Whole-study findings and limits: Some V segments could not be told apart, so they were left out, TRBV6-2 and TRBV6-3 among them. For TCR beta chains, V- and J-gene trimming was later linked to a missense DCLRE1C variant. In a later analysis, specific HLA alleles were associated with over 15,000 TCR beta sequences at a 0.05 false discovery rate.

The PCR had 60 Vbeta and 13 Jbeta primers. Profiling relied on immunoSEQ multiplex PCR, and the TCRdb table lists in-frame clones only, not all of them. Among some 110,000 clones, approximately 80% were seen once, and the ten largest hold approximately 1.9%. V was cut by 11 bases and J by 8 bases, with 18 bases left in between. The CDR3 totals 13 residues. Germline V lookup: CDR1 ENHRY, CDR2 SYGVKD. A remark on this clone: Its antigen is as yet unknown.

The chain recombines TRBV10-3 with TRBJ1-4, with D possibly TRBD1 on 5 matching bases. This TCR came from a woman aged 40 to 50 in good health and CMV-seronegative. The specimen sequenced was PBMCs. The CDR3 DNA is TGTGCCTCCTCCCGGGGGATGGAGGAAAAACTGTTTTTT. This translates into CASSRGMEEKLFF.